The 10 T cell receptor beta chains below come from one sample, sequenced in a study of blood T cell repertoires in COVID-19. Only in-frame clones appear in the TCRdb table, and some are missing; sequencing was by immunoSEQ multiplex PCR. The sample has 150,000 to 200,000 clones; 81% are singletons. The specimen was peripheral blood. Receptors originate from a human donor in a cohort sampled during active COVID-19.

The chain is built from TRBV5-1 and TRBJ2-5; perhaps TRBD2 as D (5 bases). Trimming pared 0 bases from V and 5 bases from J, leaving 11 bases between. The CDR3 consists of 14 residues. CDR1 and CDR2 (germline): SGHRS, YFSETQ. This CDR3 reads CASSLDRGFETQYF. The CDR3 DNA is TGCGCCAGCAGCTTGGACCGGGGTTTTGAGACCCAGTACTTC.

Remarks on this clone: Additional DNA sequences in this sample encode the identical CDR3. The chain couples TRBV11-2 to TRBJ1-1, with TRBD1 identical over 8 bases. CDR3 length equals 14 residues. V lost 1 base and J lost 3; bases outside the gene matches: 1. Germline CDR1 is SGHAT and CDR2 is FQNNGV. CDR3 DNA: TGTGCCAGCAGCTTAGTACAGGGGGACACTGAAGCTTTCTTT. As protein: CASSLVQGDTEAFF.

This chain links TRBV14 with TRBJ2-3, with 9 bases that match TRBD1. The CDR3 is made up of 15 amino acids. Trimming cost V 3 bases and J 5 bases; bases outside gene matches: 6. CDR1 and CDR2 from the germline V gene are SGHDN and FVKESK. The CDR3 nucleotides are TGTGCCAGCAGCCACGGGGACAGGGAACGAGATACGCAGTATTTT. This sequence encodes CASSHGDRERDTQYF.

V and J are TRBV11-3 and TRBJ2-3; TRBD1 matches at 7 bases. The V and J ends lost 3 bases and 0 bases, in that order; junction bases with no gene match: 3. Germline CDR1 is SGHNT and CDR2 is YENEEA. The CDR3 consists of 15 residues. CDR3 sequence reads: CASSLGDSSTDTQYF. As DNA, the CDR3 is TGTGCCAGCAGCTTGGGGGACAGCAGCACAGATACGCAGTATTTT. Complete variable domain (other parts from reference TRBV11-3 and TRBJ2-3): EAGVVQSPRYKIIEKKQPVAFWCNPISGHNTLYWYLQNLGQGPELLIRYENEEAVDDSQLPKDRFSAERLKGVDSTLKIQPAELGDSAVYLCASSLGDSSTDTQYFGPGTRLTVL.

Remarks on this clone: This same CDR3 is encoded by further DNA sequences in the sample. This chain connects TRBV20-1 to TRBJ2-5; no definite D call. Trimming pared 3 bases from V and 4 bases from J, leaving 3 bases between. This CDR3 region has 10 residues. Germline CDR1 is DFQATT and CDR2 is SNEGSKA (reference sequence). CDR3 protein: CSASGETQYF. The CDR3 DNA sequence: TGCAGTGCTAGCGGAGAGACCCAGTACTTC.

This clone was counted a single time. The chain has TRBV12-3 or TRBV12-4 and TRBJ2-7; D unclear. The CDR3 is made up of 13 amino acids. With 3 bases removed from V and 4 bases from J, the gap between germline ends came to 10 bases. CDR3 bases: TGTGCCAGCAGTTTGGGCACCCAGTACGAGCAGTACTTC. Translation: CASSLGTQYEQYF.

The CDR3 region is CASSPGTSEYTQYF. DNA for the CDR3: TGTGCCAGCAGCCCCGGGACTAGCGAATATACGCAGTATTTT. J is TRBJ2-3 and V is TRBV7-3, with TRBD2 matching 10 bases. CDR3 length: 14 residues. V lost 5 bases and J lost 7; bases outside the gene matches: 6. The germline CDR1 and CDR2 sequences are SGHTA and FQGTGA.

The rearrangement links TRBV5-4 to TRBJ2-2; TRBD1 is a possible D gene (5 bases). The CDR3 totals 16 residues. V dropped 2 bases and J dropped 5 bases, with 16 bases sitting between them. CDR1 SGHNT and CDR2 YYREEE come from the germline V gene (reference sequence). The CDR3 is CASSFIRESDTGELFF. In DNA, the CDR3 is TGTGCCAGCAGCTTTATCAGGGAATCAGATACCGGGGAGCTGTTTTTT.

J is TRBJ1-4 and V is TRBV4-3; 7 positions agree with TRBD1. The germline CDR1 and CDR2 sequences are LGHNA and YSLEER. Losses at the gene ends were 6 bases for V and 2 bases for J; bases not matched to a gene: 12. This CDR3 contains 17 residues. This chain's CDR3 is CASSRRGGALTNEKLFF. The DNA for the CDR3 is TGCGCCAGCAGTCGAAGAGGGGGCGCGCTTACTAATGAAAAACTGTTTTTT.

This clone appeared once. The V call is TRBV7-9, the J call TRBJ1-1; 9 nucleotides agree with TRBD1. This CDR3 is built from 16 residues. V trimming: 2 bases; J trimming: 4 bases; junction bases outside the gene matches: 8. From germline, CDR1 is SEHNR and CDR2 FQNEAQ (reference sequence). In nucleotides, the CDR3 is TGTGCCAGCAGCTTAAACTCGGGACAGGGCGGCACTGAAGCTTTCTTT. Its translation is CASSLNSGQGGTEAFF. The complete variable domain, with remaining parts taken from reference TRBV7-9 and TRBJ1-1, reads DTGVSQNPRHKITKRGQNVTFRCDPISEHNRLYWYRQTLGQGPEFLTYFQNEAQLEKSRLLSDRFSAERPKGSFSTLEIQRTEQGDSAMYLCASSLNSGQGGTEAFFGQGTRLTVV.